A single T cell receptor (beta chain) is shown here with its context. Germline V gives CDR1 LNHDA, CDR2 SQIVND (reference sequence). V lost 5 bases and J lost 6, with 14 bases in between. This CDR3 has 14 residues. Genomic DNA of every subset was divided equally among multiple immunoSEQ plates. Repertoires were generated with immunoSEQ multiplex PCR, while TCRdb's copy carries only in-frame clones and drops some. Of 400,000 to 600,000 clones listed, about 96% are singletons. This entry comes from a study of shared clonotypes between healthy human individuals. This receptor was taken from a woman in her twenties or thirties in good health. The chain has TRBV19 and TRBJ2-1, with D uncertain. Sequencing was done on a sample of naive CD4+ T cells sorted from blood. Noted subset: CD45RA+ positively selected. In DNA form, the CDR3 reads TGTGCCAGTAGTTTGGATTTAGTTGTCAATGAGCAGTTCTTC. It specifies CASSLDLVVNEQFF.